Below, one T cell receptor beta chain is given with its context. This sample is part of a study of blood T cell repertoires in COVID-19. Study information: PBMCs, B-cell-depleted T cells, or T cells were the source of the cDNA or gDNA that made up the material.

The cohort comprised adults aged roughly 18 to 100 years residing in 20 to 30 US areas. Symptom resolution, clearance, or two negative PCRs marked the recovered donors of Cohort 3. There are 16 residues in the CDR3. Between the trimmed V and J ends, which lost 1 base and 2 bases, there was a span of 15 bases. Germline values: CDR1 MDHEN, CDR2 SYDVKM. Authors' data handling: It was from reference gene primer amplification that nucleated cell counts were estimated. Sequencing was performed with immunoSEQ multiplex PCR; in TCRdb, only in-frame clones are kept and a portion is missing. Clone size and the V and J calls come from that table; the DNA yielded D and trimming. This table has fewer than 200,000 clones, about nine tenths appearing once.

The chain employs TRBV28 and TRBJ2-7; D possibly corresponds to TRBD1 (6 bases). Material for sequencing was PBMCs or T cells enriched from blood (not recorded which). This TCR was sampled from a woman younger than 35 who had recovered from COVID-19. The CDR3 here is CASSLLAGDQAYEQYF. CDR3 sequence (DNA): TGTGCCAGCAGTTTATTGGCAGGGGACCAAGCCTACGAGCAGTACTTC.